This section outlines one T cell receptor (beta chain) sequence together with its context. The clone's antigen remains unknown. No base qualities exist here, and no much larger clone lies one base off it. The library was made by 5' RACE. A second roughly 6 to 12 cycle PCR used a sample-barcoded 5' primer and a J-beta primer mix. Each TCR beta cDNA molecule received a unique molecular identifier from a template-switch 5' adaptor carrying 12 random nucleotides. At least 2.5 million CDR3-containing paired-end reads were obtained from each sample. First-strand cDNA was synthesized from all RNA with the Mint cDNA synthesis kit, primed by a TRBC-specific oligonucleotide. Following uracil-DNA glycosylase treatment, all cDNA underwent a first 18-cycle PCR with the universal primers M1SS and BC2_uni_R. Regarding the original processing steps: Normalization of each sample was performed by random selection of 1 million high-quality reads, each carrying a distinct molecular identifier. Reads sharing molecular identifiers were discarded rather than binned into consensus sequences. MiTCR, run with a Q25 quality threshold and the strictest error-elimination algorithm, handled CDR3 identification, clonotype clustering and error correction. Lower-bound total TCR beta diversity was estimated with a nonparametric unseen species model using Euler transformation. In TCRdb, the public reads were trimmed at Q25 with fastp and aligned with MiXCR, with productive beta chains retained. Here each entry gathers all rows of one CDR3 protein and keeps the most common genes and DNA. These V and J calls originate from TCRdb's pipeline instead of the authors' own analysis. The sample contains fewer than 2 million distinct CDR3 sequences, around 42% of them found a single time. Of the sample, more than 20% is held by the ten largest clones.

Trimming at the junction amounts to 3 bases on V and 3 bases on J, and the germline ends lie 20 bases apart. CDR1 and CDR2, per the germline V gene, are LGHNA and YNFKEQ. Including the terminal cysteine and phenylalanine, the CDR3 comprises 18 residues. The CDR3 DNA has 54 bases and is translated from base 1. This sample is drawn from a study of blood T cells in healthy people across ages (dated by TCRdb to 2013 to 2016). Some background on the complete study: In model experiments, template switching captured roughly one uniquely barcoded TCR beta cDNA molecule for every two T cells. Age-related changes in TCR beta repertoire diversity were measured in the study by deep sequencing normalized with unique cDNA molecular identifiers. Donors were grouped into four age groups: young (average 16 years), middle-aged (about 38), aged (62) and long-lived (about 89). Donors of different ages were randomly distributed across sequencing lanes to avoid experimental bias. The study analyzed two additional independent replicas of 1 million unique cDNA reads from the same blood draw for two donors, one aged 18 to 30 and one aged 80 or older.

Findings and caveats that apply to the study as a whole: There was a strong correlation between observed TCR beta diversity and the percentage of naive T cells measured by flow cytometry. Estimates of total diversity based on one million sequenced T cells were considered lower bounds and underestimates. The CMV infection status of donors was not known, potentially confounding age-related changes in expanded clonotypes. Because profiling used bulk unsorted PBMCs, naive and antigen-experienced compartments could not be compared conclusively. The long-lived group showed more naive CD4+ T cells, fewer expanded clones and increased TCR diversity than the aged group, suggesting age selection. As age increased, observed TCR beta diversity per million T cells dropped in a roughly linear way, and a significant reduction was already evident by age 40.

The roughly 39 donors, aged roughly 6 to 95 years, were systemically healthy Caucasian individuals from Russia. Each donor gave around 9 milliliters of peripheral blood, collected into EDTA-treated Vacutainer tubes. Ficoll-Paque density-gradient centrifugation was used to isolate PBMCs, with at least 6.5 million per sample. Trizol reagent was used to extract total RNA from PBMCs, with at least 6 micrograms per sample. For every donor, an aliquot of PBMCs went through flow cytometry to measure the percentages of naive CD45RAhigh/CD27high T cells. The chain is made from TRBV4-2 and TRBJ1-4, with no D gene named confidently. The sequenced material came from blood. This clonotype originated in a human donor in good health. The bases are TGTGCCAGCAGCCAGTTGATATGGGCTAGAGAGGCTAATGAAAAACTGTTTTTT. Translated, this is CASSQLIWAREANEKLFF.